Sequencing of this T cell receptor (beta chain) was carried out in a study of T cell changes during pregnancy in multiple sclerosis. The CDR3 contains 18 residues. Germline V gene sequence: CDR1 SGHVS, CDR2 FNYEAQ. The J segment lost 0 bases and the V segment lost 8 bases, leaving 11 bases of the junction unmatched. Only in-frame clones appear in the TCRdb table, and some are missing; sequencing was by immunoSEQ multiplex PCR. The table records about 81,000 clones, 94% of them present only once. V gene TRBV7-6 combines with J gene TRBJ2-3, with 13 bases matching TRBD2. The input for sequencing was peripheral blood, taken in the third trimester of pregnancy. The clonotype comes from a female donor with multiple sclerosis, enrolled in a pregnancy study. CDR3 residues: CASSWTSGGLGSTDTQYF. The DNA for the CDR3 is TGTGCCAGCTCCTGGACTAGCGGGGGTTTAGGGAGCACAGATACGCAGTATTTT.